The 15 T cell receptor beta chains below come from one sample, sequenced in a study of T-cell memory formation after mild COVID-19. A single record per CDR3 protein comes from TCRdb applying MiXCR to the 5' RACE reads. Found here are approximately 500,000 distinct CDR3 sequences, around a quarter of them singletons; the top ten hold about an eighth. The sequenced sample was PBMCs or a T cell subset sorted from them (not recorded which). Receptor source: an adult woman who had mild COVID-19 (a few samples of this study predate the infection). Cell type and time point are not known.

This clonotype was recorded a few times. This chain uses TRBV12-3 or TRBV12-4 with TRBJ1-5; D is uncertain. The CDR3 consists of 13 residues. V dropped 4 bases and J dropped 5 bases, with 9 bases sitting between them. In nucleotides, the CDR3 is TGTGCCAGCAGTTCGGGCGGGTATCAGCCCCAGCATTTT. Translated, it gives CASSSGGYQPQHF.

The genes are TRBV12-3 or TRBV12-4 and TRBJ2-7; a weak D match, TRBD2 (6 bases). This CDR3 has 15 amino acids. V dropped 2 bases and J dropped 0 bases, with 11 bases sitting between them. In DNA, the CDR3 is TGTGCCAGCAGTTTAATAGCGGATAGCTCCTACGAGCAGTACTTC. It translates to CASSLIADSSYEQYF.

V usage is TRBV4-1 and J usage is TRBJ2-7, with 7 bases identical to TRBD1. CDR3 length: 16 residues. Trimming cost V 2 bases and J 6 bases; bases outside gene matches: 13. CDR1 and CDR2 from the germline V gene are MGHRA and YSYEKL. The CDR3 loop reads CASSQTTTGFRGEQYF. The CDR3 bases are TGCGCCAGCAGCCAAACAACGACAGGGTTTCGGGGCGAGCAGTACTTC.

The chain combines TRBV7-9 with TRBJ2-2; 7 nucleotides agree with TRBD1. The CDR3 is made up of 17 amino acids. V shed 0 bases and J 4 bases; nucleotides not matched to a gene: 8. CDR1 is SEHNR, CDR2 FQNEAQ, per germline (reference sequence). CDR3 DNA: TGTGCCAGCAGCTTAGCCCCGGGACAGTACGCCACCGGGGAGCTGTTTTTT. Residues: CASSLAPGQYATGELFF.

V gene TRBV15 combines with J gene TRBJ1-5; 9 nucleotides align to TRBD1. J gave up 0 bases and V 3 bases, and 6 bases lay outside the gene matches. This CDR3 has 17 residues. Germline loops: CDR1 LNHNV, CDR2 YYDKDF (reference sequence). CDR3 loop: CATSRTGGVYSNQPQHF. CDR3 in DNA: TGTGCCACCAGCAGGACAGGGGGTGTCTATAGCAATCAGCCCCAGCATTTT.

The chain couples TRBV29-1 to TRBJ2-2; weak D call: TRBD1 (6 bases). Trimming took 5 bases from V and 6 from J, leaving 10 bases between them. The CDR3 extends over 12 amino acids. From germline, CDR1 is SQVTM and CDR2 ANQGSEA. CDR3: CSVSTGAGELFF. As DNA, the CDR3 is TGCAGCGTTTCGACAGGAGCCGGGGAGCTGTTTTTT.

The chain couples TRBV18 to TRBJ2-6; possibly TRBD1 for D (7 bases). Germline loops: CDR1 KGHSH, CDR2 LQKENI. V was cut by 3 bases and J by 0 bases, with 9 bases left in between. The CDR3 contains 16 residues. In nucleotides, the CDR3 is TGTGCCAGCTCACCGCGGGACAGCTCTGGGGCCAACGTCCTGACTTTC. Its translation: CASSPRDSSGANVLTF.

This clonotype was picked up a small number of times. This chain uses TRBV6-5 with TRBJ2-7; D unclear. V was pared by 10 bases and J by 1 base, with 11 bases between. CDR3 length: 12 residues. The germline V gene encodes CDR1 MNHEY and CDR2 SVGAGI. The CDR3 nucleotides are TGTGCCACCCGAGCGTCGTCCTACGAGCAGTACTTC. Protein: CATRASSYEQYF.

This clonotype was found a few times. The chain links TRBV29-1 to TRBJ2-1; TRBD1 is a possible D gene (6 bases). CDR1 SQVTM and CDR2 ANQGSEA come from the germline V gene. This CDR3 has 15 amino acids. V was pared by 5 bases and J by 6 bases, with 20 bases between. The CDR3 loop is CSVYPRTEGINEQFF. The CDR3 nucleotides are TGCAGCGTTTACCCAAGGACAGAGGGTATCAATGAGCAGTTCTTC.

Only a few counts were recorded for this clonotype. The rearrangement joins TRBV20-1 to TRBJ2-7, with 7 nucleotides matching TRBD1. Germline V CDR1 and CDR2: DFQATT, SNEGSKA (reference sequence). With 5 bases clipped from V and 0 bases from J, the junction kept 10 bases outside the gene matches. The CDR3 extends over 15 amino acids. The CDR3 sequence: CSARPPGQTSYEQYF. The CDR3 DNA sequence: TGCAGTGCTCGCCCTCCGGGACAGACCTCCTACGAGCAGTACTTC.

The chain has TRBV5-6 and TRBJ2-1, with a possible D match to TRBD2 (6 bases). The length of the CDR3 is 13 residues. CDR1 is SGHDT, CDR2 YYEEEE, per germline. V lost 4 bases and J 6 bases, leaving 11 bases between the germline ends. The CDR3 DNA reads as TGTGCCAGCAGCCCATCCGGGGGCAATGAGCAGTTCTTC. This translates into CASSPSGGNEQFF.

This clonotype appeared many times. The rearrangement uses TRBV7-2 and TRBJ1-1; tentative D call: TRBD1 (6 bases). Per germline, CDR1 SGHTA and CDR2 FQGNSA. CDR3 size: 15 residues. The germline V and J ends were trimmed by 4 bases and 7 bases, with 19 bases remaining between them. CDR3 DNA sequence: TGTGCCAGCAGCTCGGAGGGGAGGGGGACTAGTGAAGCTTTCTTT. It translates to CASSSEGRGTSEAFF.

This clonotype was observed a handful of times. The V call is TRBV29-1, the J call TRBJ2-4, with D tentatively TRBD2 (5 bases). The V end lost 6 bases, the J end lost 9 bases, and 15 bases lay between the germline ends. The CDR3 has 12 residues. The V gene's germline CDR1 is SQVTM and CDR2 ANQGSEA. In DNA, the CDR3 is TGCAGCGTCGAACGGGGTCGTGGCATTCAGTACTTC. This sequence encodes CSVERGRGIQYF.

This clonotype was counted only a few times. The CDR3 DNA sequence: TGTGCCAGCAGCATACAGGGTTTTAACTATGGCTACACCTTC. Amino acids: CASSIQGFNYGYTF. V usage is TRBV7-3 and J usage is TRBJ1-2; D might be TRBD1 (6 bases). CDR1 SGHTA and CDR2 FQGTGA come from the germline V gene. The CDR3 contains 14 residues. The V end lost 5 bases, the J end lost 1 base, and 11 bases lay between the germline ends.

The rearrangement links TRBV7-2 to TRBJ2-1; 10 bases are shared with TRBD1. This CDR3 spans 16 amino acids. The V gene end was trimmed by 4 bases and the J gene end by 5 bases; junction bases not matched to a gene: 8. Looked up from germline, CDR1 is SGHTA and CDR2 is FQGNSA. The CDR3 loop is CASSSYRDRGNNEQFF. The CDR3 DNA reads TGTGCCAGCAGCTCCTACCGGGACAGGGGAAACAATGAGCAGTTCTTC.